Listed below are T cell receptor beta chains from one sample, sequenced in a study of CXCR4 blockade with PD-1 therapy in pancreatic cancer. Assay: immunoSEQ multiplex PCR; the TCRdb copy retains only in-frame clones and omits some. The repertoire holds thousands of clones, 40% to 50% seen once, with 5% to 7% in the top ten. The specimen was tumor tissue. All receptors come from a human donor with pancreatic ductal adenocarcinoma. Both conserved end residues are part of each CDR3. The order of the fields is CDR3 length, D gene, J gene, clone size, V gene, CDR3 DNA, CDR3 protein. The D gene is left open where the match is weak. Clone size, where shown, is once, few, many, or a class for clones that have expanded.

CDR3 length: 14
D gene: TRBD1
J gene: TRBJ2-7
clone size: -
V gene: TRBV29-1
CDR3 DNA: TGCAGCGTGGGACAGGGGGGATCTCCTAACGAGCAGTACTTC
CDR3 protein: CSVGQGGSPNEQYF

CDR3 length: 19
D gene: TRBD1
J gene: TRBJ2-5
clone size: few
V gene: TRBV11-3
CDR3 DNA: TGTGCCAGCACAAGGATCGGGACAGGGGGCGGCTCCTGGGGAGAGACCCAGTACTTC
CDR3 protein: CASTRIGTGGGSWGETQYF

CDR3 length: 14
D gene: -
J gene: TRBJ1-2
clone size: -
V gene: TRBV6-1
CDR3 DNA: TGTGCCAGCAGTGAAGCAGGAGGGTTGGATGGCTACACCTTC
CDR3 protein: CASSEAGGLDGYTF

CDR3 length: 13
D gene: -
J gene: TRBJ2-3
clone size: once
V gene: TRBV6-8
CDR3 DNA: TGTGCCAGCAGTTTGGACTCACGACATACGCAGTATTTT
CDR3 protein: CASSLDSRHTQYF

CDR3 length: 14
D gene: -
J gene: TRBJ1-4
clone size: once
V gene: TRBV9
CDR3 DNA: TGTGCCAGCAGTGAAGGGGGAGTGGGTGAAAAACTGTTTTTT
CDR3 protein: CASSEGGVGEKLFF

CDR3 length: 13
D gene: -
J gene: TRBJ2-7
clone size: -
V gene: TRBV19
CDR3 DNA: TGTGCCAGTAGTACCCGACAGTCCTACGAGCAGTACTTC
CDR3 protein: CASSTRQSYEQYF

CDR3 length: 14
D gene: -
J gene: TRBJ1-1
clone size: -
V gene: TRBV7-6
CDR3 DNA: TGTGCCAGCAGCTTATCGCACGTAAGGACTGAAGCTTTCTTT
CDR3 protein: CASSLSHVRTEAFF

CDR3 length: 12
D gene: -
J gene: TRBJ2-7
clone size: -
V gene: TRBV19
CDR3 DNA: TGTGCCAGTAGGGGCGGCTCCTACGAGCAGTACTTC
CDR3 protein: CASRGGSYEQYF

CDR3 length: 12
D gene: -
J gene: TRBJ1-3
clone size: -
V gene: TRBV19
CDR3 DNA: TGTGCCAGTCATGGGACAAGAAACACCATATATTTT
CDR3 protein: CASHGTRNTIYF

CDR3 length: 14
D gene: -
J gene: TRBJ1-4
clone size: -
V gene: TRBV5-1
CDR3 DNA: TGCGCCAGCAGCTTGATAGGGTCTGGTGAAAAACTGTTTTTT
CDR3 protein: CASSLIGSGEKLFF